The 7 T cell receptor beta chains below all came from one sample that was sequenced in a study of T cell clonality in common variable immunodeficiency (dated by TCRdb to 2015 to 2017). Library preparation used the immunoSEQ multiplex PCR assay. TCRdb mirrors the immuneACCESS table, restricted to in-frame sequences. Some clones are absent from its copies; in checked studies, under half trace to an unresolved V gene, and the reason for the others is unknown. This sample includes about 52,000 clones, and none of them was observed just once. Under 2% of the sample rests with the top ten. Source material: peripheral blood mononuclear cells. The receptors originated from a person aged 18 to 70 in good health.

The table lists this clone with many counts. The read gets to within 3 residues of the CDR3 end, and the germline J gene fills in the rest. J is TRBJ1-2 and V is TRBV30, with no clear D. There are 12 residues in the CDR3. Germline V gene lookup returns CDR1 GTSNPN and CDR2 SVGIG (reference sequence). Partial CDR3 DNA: TGTGCCTGGAGTGTACAATCGGGGGGC. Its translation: CAWSVQSGG. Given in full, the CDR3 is CAWSVQSGGYTF. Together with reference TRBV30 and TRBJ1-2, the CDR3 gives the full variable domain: SQTIHQWPATLVQPVGSPLSLECTVEGTSNPNLYWYRQAAGRGLQLLFYSVGIGQISSEVPQNLSASRPQDRQFILSSKKLLLSDSGFYLCAWSVQSGGYTFGSGTRLTVV.

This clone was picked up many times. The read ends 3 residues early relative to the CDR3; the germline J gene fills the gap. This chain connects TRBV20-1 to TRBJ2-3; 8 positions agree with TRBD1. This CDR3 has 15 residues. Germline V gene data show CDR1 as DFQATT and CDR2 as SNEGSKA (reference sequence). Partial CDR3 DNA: TGCAGTGCTAGAGATAATGGACAGGGAACCGAGACG. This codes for CSARDNGQGTET. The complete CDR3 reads CSARDNGQGTETQYF.

This chain's CDR3 is CASTTGPNTEAFF. CDR3 DNA (partial): TGTGCCAGTACAACAGGGCCGAACACTGAA. The J gene is TRBJ1-1, the V gene TRBV19; the D gene is possibly TRBD1 (6 bases). The read ends 3 residues before the CDR3 terminus; that terminus is restored from the germline J gene. Germline CDR1 and CDR2: LNHDA and SQIVND (reference sequence). CDR3 length equals 13 residues. The V gene lost 7 bases and the J gene lost 1 base, with 10 bases spanning the gap.

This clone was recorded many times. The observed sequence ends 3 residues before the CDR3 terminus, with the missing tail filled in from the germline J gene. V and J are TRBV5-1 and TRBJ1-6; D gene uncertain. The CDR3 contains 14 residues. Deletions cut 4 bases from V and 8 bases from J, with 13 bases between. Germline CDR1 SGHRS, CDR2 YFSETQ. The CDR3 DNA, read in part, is TGCGCCAGCAGCAAGGACTTGAGGGATTCACCC. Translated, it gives CASSKDLRDSP. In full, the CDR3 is CASSKDLRDSPLHF.

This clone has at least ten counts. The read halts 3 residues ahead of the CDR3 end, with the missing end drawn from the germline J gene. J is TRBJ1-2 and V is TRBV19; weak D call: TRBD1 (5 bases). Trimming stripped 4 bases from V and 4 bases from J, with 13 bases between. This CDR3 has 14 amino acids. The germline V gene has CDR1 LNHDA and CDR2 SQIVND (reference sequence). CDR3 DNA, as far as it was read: TGTGCCAGTAGTAGTTCAGCCAGGGCCTATGGC. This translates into CASSSSARAYG. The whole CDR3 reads CASSSSARAYGYTF.

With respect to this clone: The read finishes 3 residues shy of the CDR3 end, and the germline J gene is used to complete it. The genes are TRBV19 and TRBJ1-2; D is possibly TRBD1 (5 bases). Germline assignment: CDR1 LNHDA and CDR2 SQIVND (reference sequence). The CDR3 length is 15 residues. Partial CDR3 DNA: TGTGCCAGTAGTAAGTCTTCCAGGGAGGGCAATGAC. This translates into CASSKSSREGND. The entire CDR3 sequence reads CASSKSSREGNDYTF.

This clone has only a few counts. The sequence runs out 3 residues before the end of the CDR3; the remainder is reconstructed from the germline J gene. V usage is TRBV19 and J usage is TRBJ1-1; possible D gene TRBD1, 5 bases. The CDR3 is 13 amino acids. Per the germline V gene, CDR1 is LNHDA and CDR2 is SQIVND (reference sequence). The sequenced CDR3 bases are TGTGCCACCTCCCGGGTAGGGGTTGAGACA. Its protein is CATSRVGVET. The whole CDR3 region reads CATSRVGVETAFF.